These 5 T cell receptor beta chains came from one sample sequenced in a study of T cell responses to AZD1222 COVID-19 vaccine. Libraries were prepared by immunoSEQ multiplex PCR; TCRdb keeps only in-frame clonotypes and omits some of them. The table shows more than 95,000 clones, with about 90% occurring only once. This specimen consisted of peripheral blood, obtained on day 0 of AZD1222 vaccination. The receptors derive from an adult in good health.

V gene TRBV30 combines with J gene TRBJ2-7; TRBD1 might be the D (6 bases). The V end was cut by 4 bases, the J end by 3 bases, with 16 bases between. Germline CDR1 and CDR2: GTSNPN and SVGIG (reference sequence). This CDR3 spans 14 amino acids. The CDR3 loop reads CAWNRPGQLYEQYF. CDR3 DNA: TGTGCCTGGAACCGCCCAGGACAGCTCTACGAGCAGTACTTC. The whole variable domain, remainder taken from reference TRBV30 and TRBJ2-7, is SQTIHQWPATLVQPVGSPLSLECTVEGTSNPNLYWYRQAAGRGLQLLFYSVGIGQISSEVPQNLSASRPQDRQFILSSKKLLLSDSGFYLCAWNRPGQLYEQYFGPGTRLTVT.

The rearrangement uses TRBV5-1 and TRBJ1-1; no clear D gene. Germline CDR1 SGHRS, CDR2 YFSETQ. CDR3 size: 13 residues. Trimming shortened V by 3 bases and J by 0 bases, and 6 bases separated the two germline ends. The CDR3 DNA follows: TGCGCCAGCAGCTCCCCGGTGAACACTGAAGCTTTCTTT. Its translation is CASSSPVNTEAFF.

The rearrangement joins TRBV6-5 to TRBJ1-2; 10 bases align to TRBD1. The CDR3 loop spans 14 amino acids. Per germline, CDR1 MNHEY and CDR2 SVGAGI. V dropped 5 bases and J dropped 8; count of bases not matched to a gene: 8. The CDR3 DNA sequence: TGTGCCAGCAGTCCTGCCGGGACAGGGGAAGGCTACACCTTC. Translation: CASSPAGTGEGYTF.

The chain combines TRBV7-8 with TRBJ1-2; the D is unclear. V shed 5 bases and J shed 4 bases, with 20 bases lying between them. Looked up from germline, CDR1 is SGHVS and CDR2 is FQNEAQ. This CDR3 contains 16 residues. CDR3 sequence (DNA): TGTGCCAGCAGCGCAGCCGGACGGCCCGAATTCTATGGCTACACCTTC. Amino acids: CASSAAGRPEFYGYTF. Full variable domain (outside the CDR3, taken from reference TRBV7-8 and TRBJ1-2): GAGVSQSPRYKVAKRGQDVALRCDPISGHVSLFWYQQALGQGPEFLTYFQNEAQLDKSGLPSDRFFAERPEGSVSTLKIQRTQQEDSAVYLCASSAAGRPEFYGYTFGSGTRLTVV.

Sample share makes this clone medium-sized. The chain has TRBV19 and TRBJ2-2; 10 nucleotides agree with TRBD2. Germline CDR1 is LNHDA and CDR2 is SQIVND (reference sequence). This CDR3 is 15 amino acids long. J lost 1 base, V lost 6 bases, and 2 bases had no gene match. CDR3 in amino acids: CASSRLAGNTGELFF. The CDR3 nucleotides are TGTGCCAGTAGCCGACTAGCGGGGAACACCGGGGAGCTGTTTTTT.